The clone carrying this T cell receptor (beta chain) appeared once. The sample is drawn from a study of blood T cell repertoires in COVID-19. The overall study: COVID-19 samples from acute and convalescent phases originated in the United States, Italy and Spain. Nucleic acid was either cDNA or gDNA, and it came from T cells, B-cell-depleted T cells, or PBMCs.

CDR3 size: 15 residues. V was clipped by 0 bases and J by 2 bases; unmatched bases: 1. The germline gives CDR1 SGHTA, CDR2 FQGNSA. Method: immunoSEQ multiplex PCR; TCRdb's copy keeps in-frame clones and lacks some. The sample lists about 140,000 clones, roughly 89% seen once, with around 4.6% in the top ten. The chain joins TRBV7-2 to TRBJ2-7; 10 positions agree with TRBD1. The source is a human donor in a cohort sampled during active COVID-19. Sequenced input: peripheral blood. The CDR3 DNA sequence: TGTGCCAGCAGCTTAGCGGACAGGGGGGCCTACGAGCAGTACTTC. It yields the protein CASSLADRGAYEQYF.